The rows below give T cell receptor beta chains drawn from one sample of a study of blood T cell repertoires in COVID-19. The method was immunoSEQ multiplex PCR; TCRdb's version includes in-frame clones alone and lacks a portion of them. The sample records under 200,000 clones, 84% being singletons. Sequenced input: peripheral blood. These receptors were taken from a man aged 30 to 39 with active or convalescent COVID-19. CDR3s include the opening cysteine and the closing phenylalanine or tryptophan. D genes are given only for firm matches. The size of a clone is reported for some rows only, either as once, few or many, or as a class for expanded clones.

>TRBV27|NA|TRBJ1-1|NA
CASSLRSGGPEAFF
TGTGCCAGCAGTTTAAGGTCTGGAGGGCCTGAAGCTTTCTTT
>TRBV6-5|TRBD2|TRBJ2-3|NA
CASSSSGGRATDTQYF
TGTGCCAGCAGTTCGTCTGGCGGGAGGGCCACAGATACGCAGTATTTT
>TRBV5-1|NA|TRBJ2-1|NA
CASSLASTEQFF
TGCGCCAGCAGCTTGGCTTCGACAGAGCAGTTCTTC
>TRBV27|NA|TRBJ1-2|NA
CASSLRGNYGYTF
TGTGCCAGCAGTTTAAGGGGGAACTATGGCTACACCTTC
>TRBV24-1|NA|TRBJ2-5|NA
CATSDPSGGGETQYF
TGTGCCACCAGTGACCCCTCGGGGGGCGGAGAGACCCAGTACTTC
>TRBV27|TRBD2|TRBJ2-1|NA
CASSETAGGGYNEQFF
TGTGCCAGCAGTGAAACGGCGGGAGGGGGCTACAATGAGCAGTTCTTC
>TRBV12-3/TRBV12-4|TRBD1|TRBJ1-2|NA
CASSWRTGNGYTF
TGTGCCAGCAGTTGGCGGACAGGGAATGGCTACACCTTC
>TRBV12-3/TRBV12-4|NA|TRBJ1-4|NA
CASRQSSNEKLFF
TGTGCCAGCAGACAGTCAAGTAATGAAAAACTGTTTTTT
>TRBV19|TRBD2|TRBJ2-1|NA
CASSIRGLNTNEQFF
TGTGCCAGTAGTATCCGGGGACTAAATACAAATGAGCAGTTCTTC
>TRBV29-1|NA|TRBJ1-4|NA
CSVLHEATNEKLFF
TGCAGCGTCCTGCACGAGGCAACTAATGAAAAACTGTTTTTT
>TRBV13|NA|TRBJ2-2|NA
CASSLGKELFF
TGTGCCAGCAGCTTAGGCAAGGAGCTGTTTTTT
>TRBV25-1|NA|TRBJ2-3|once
CASSEVGLSTQYF
TGTGCCAGCAGTGAAGTCGGGTTGTCAACGCAGTATTTT
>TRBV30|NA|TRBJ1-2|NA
CAWTLGAYGYTF
TGTGCCTGGACCTTGGGAGCGTATGGCTACACCTTC
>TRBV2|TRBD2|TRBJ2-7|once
CASSGAGGSYEQYF
TGTGCCAGCAGTGGGGCGGGAGGTTCCTACGAGCAGTACTTC
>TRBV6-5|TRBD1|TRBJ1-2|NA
CASSKDRAFGGYTF
TGTGCCAGCAGTAAGGACAGGGCCTTCGGTGGCTACACCTTC
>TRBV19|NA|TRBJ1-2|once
CASRTGPPSLYGYTF
TGTGCCAGTAGGACAGGCCCCCCGAGTCTCTATGGCTACACCTTC
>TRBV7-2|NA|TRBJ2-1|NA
CASSQRGGANNEQFF
TGTGCCAGCAGCCAGCGAGGGGGGGCCAACAATGAGCAGTTCTTC
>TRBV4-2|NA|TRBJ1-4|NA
CASSQAGPQEKLFF
TGTGCCAGCAGCCAAGCAGGGCCCCAAGAAAAACTGTTTTTT
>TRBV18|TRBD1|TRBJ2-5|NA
CASSKGQGQETQYF
TGTGCCAGCTCCAAGGGACAGGGTCAAGAGACCCAGTACTTC
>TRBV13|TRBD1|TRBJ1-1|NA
CASSLTGVTEAFF
TGTGCCAGCAGCCTTACAGGGGTCACTGAAGCTTTCTTT
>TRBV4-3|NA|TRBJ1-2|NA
CASSQGRGYGYTF
TGCGCCAGCAGCCAGGGCCGGGGCTATGGCTACACCTTC
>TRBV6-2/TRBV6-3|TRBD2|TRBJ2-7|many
CASSYTALRGLADSYEQYF
TGTGCCAGCAGTTACACCGCGCTCCGGGGACTAGCGGACTCCTACGAGCAGTACTTC
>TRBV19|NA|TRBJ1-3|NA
CASSPSRARSDTIYF
TGTGCCAGTAGTCCCTCCCGTGCCCGAAGCGACACCATATATTTT
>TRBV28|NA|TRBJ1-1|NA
CASSYPAGGRTEAFF
TGTGCCAGCAGTTACCCCGCGGGCGGACGCACTGAAGCTTTCTTT
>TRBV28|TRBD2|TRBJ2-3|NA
CASGFLAGGTDTQYF
TGTGCCAGCGGGTTTCTAGCGGGGGGCACAGATACGCAGTATTTT
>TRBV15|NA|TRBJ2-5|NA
CATSRGWQGLQETQYF
TGTGCCACCAGCAGAGGTTGGCAGGGATTACAAGAGACCCAGTACTTC
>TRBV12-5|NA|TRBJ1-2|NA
CASGLGGYGYTF
TGTGCTAGTGGTTTAGGCGGCTATGGCTACACCTTC
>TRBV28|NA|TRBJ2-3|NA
CASRSMGGGPDTQYF
TGTGCCAGCAGGAGCATGGGGGGGGGCCCTGATACGCAGTATTTT
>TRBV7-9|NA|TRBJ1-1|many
CASSDGQMNTEAFF
TGTGCCAGCAGCGATGGACAGATGAACACTGAAGCTTTCTTT
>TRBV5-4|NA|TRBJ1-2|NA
CASSLPAGANGYTF
TGTGCCAGCAGCCTCCCGGCAGGGGCGAATGGCTACACCTTC
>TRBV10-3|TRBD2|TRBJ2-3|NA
CAISNSAGNTDTQYF
TGTGCCATCAGTAACTCAGCGGGGAACACAGATACGCAGTATTTT
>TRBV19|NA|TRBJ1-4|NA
CASSMWGDSTNEKLFF
TGTGCCAGTAGTATGTGGGGGGATTCTACTAATGAAAAACTGTTTTTT
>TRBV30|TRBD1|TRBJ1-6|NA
CAWNPTGGNSPLHF
TGTGCCTGGAATCCGACAGGGGGTAATTCACCCCTCCACTTT
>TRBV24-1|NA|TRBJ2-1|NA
CATSDLDTRSYNEQFF
TGTGCCACCAGTGATTTGGACACCCGCTCCTACAATGAGCAGTTCTTC
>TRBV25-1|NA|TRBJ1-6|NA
CASSAETPYNSPLHF
TGTGCCAGCAGTGCCGAGACACCTTATAATTCACCCCTCCACTTT
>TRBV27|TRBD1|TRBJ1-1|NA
CASRKFGGQNNREAFF
TGTGCCAGCAGGAAATTCGGGGGACAGAACAACCGTGAAGCTTTCTTT
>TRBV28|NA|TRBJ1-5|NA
CASSIAGVGRQPQHF
TGTGCCAGCAGTATTGCAGGGGTAGGAAGGCAGCCCCAGCATTTT
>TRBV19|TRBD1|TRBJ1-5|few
CASKHRGDQPQHF
TGTGCCAGTAAACACAGGGGTGATCAGCCCCAGCATTTT
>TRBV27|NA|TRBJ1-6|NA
CASTDRVYNSPLHF
TGTGCCAGCACCGACAGAGTCTATAATTCACCCCTCCACTTT
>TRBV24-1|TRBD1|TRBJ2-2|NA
CATSLTGQGRTGELFF
TGTGCCACCAGCCTAACAGGACAGGGAAGAACCGGGGAGCTGTTTTTT
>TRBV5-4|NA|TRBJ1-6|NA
CASSTAGGSSYNSPLHF
TGTGCCAGCAGCACCGCGGGAGGTTCCTCCTATAATTCACCCCTCCACTTT